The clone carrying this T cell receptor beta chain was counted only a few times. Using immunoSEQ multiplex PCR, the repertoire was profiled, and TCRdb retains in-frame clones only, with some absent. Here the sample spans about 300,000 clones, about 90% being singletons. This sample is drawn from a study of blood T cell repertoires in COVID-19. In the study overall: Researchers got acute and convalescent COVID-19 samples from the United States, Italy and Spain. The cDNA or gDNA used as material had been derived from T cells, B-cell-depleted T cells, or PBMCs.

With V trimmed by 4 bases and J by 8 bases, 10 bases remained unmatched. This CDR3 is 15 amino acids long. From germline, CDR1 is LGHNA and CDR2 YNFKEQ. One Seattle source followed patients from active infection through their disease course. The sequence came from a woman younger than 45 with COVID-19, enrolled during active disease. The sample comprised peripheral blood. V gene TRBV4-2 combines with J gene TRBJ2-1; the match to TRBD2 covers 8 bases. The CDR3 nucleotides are TGTGCCAGCAGCCGCGAGCGGCGGGGGGATCATGAGCAGTTCTTC. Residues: CASSRERRGDHEQFF.